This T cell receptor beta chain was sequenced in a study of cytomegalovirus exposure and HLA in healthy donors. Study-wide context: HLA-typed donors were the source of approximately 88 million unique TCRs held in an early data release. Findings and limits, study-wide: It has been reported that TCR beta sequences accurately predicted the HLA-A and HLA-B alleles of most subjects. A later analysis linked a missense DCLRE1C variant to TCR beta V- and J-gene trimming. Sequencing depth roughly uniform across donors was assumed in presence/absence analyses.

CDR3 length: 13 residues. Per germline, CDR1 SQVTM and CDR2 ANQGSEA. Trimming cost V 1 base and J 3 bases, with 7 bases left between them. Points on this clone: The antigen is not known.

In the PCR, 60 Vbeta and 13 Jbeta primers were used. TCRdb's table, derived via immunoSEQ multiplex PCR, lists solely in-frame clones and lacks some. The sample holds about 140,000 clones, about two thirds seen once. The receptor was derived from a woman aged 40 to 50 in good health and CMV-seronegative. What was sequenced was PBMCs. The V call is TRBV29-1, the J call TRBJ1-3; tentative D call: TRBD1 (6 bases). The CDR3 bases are TGCAGCGTTGAAGGAGGGGGTGGAAACACCATATATTTT. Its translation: CSVEGGGGNTIYF.